This T cell receptor beta chain was identified in a study of vaccination effects on CD4 cells after COVID-19. This CDR3 comprises 13 residues. Germline values: CDR1 WNHNN, CDR2 SYGVQD (reference sequence). The V gene end was trimmed by 6 bases and the J gene end by 4 bases; junction bases not matched to a gene: 4. The assay was immunoSEQ multiplex PCR, and TCRdb's table has in-frame clones only and misses some. The sample comprises approximately 70,000 clones, around three quarters of which are singletons, and about 0.86% rests with the top ten. A few counts support this clone. The target antigen is unknown. Antigen-specific CD4+ T cells were first expanded with viral peptide pools by the ViraFEST assay and only then sequenced. Isolation of CD4+ T cells took place after approximately ten days of culture. The cohort was immunized with two doses of either the BNT162b2 or mRNA-1273 vaccine. It was with roughly 11 IU/ml IL-2 and 9.5 to 10 ug/ml peptides that 1.8 million or so PBMC per well were cultured. Cultures received IL-2 medium that replaced half the medium on days 3 and 7.

This TCR was recovered from a human donor who received a COVID-19 vaccine. Sequenced material: CD4+ T cells from PBMCs cultured with HCoV-OC43 spike peptides, taken after COVID-19 vaccination. As to subset: HCoV-OC43 spike overlapping peptide pool stimulation. The chain uses TRBV10-1 and TRBJ2-5, with TRBD1 identical over 8 bases. The CDR3 here is CASSRGRGETQYF. In DNA form, the CDR3 reads TGCGCCAGCAGCAGGGGGCGCGGAGAGACCCAGTACTTC.